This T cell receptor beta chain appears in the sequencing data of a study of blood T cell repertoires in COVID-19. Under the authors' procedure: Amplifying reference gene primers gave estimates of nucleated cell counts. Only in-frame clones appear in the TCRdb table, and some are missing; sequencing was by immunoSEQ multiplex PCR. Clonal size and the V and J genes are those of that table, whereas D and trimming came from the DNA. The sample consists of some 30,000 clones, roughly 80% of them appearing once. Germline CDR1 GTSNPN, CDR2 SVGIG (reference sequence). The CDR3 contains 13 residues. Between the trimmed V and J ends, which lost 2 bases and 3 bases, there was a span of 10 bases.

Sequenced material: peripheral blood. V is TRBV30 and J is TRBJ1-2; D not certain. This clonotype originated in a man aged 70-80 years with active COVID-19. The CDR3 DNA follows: TGTGCCTGGAGTAGACCGGAGTACTATGGCTACACCTTC. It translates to CAWSRPEYYGYTF.